These 19 T cell receptor beta chains originate from one sample sequenced in a study of blood T cell repertoires in COVID-19. Sequenced by immunoSEQ multiplex PCR; TCRdb stores in-frame clones only, minus some. Of around 280,000 clones listed, about 90% are singletons. Sequenced: peripheral blood. Receptors were obtained from a woman aged 25-40 years with COVID-19, enrolled during active disease.

In DNA form, the CDR3 reads TGTGCCAGCAGCCTACAGGGGCCGGGGGACAATGAGCAGTTCTTC. Its protein is CASSLQGPGDNEQFF. The rearrangement joins TRBV6-6 to TRBJ2-1; maybe TRBD1 (7 bases). Germline CDR1 is MNHNY and CDR2 is SVGAGI (reference sequence). This CDR3 is 15 amino acids long. V lost 6 bases to trimming and J lost 5 bases, with 17 bases between them.

The chain couples TRBV2 to TRBJ2-3; 11 nucleotides match TRBD2. Unmatched junction bases numbered 6, after V lost 7 bases and J lost 6 bases. This CDR3 comprises 14 residues. From germline, CDR1 is SNHLY and CDR2 FYNNEI. The CDR3 region is CASKPGLAEDTQYF. The CDR3 DNA reads TGTGCCAGCAAGCCGGGACTAGCGGAGGATACGCAGTATTTT.

The rearrangement joins TRBV30 to TRBJ2-1, with D perhaps TRBD1 (6 bases). Germline V gene lookup returns CDR1 GTSNPN and CDR2 SVGIG (reference sequence). CDR3 length equals 11 residues. Trimming shortened V by 2 bases and J by 12 bases, and 11 bases separated the two germline ends. CDR3 in amino acids: CAWSWDIRQFF. CDR3 DNA: TGTGCCTGGAGTTGGGACATTCGGCAGTTCTTC.

The CDR3 nucleotides read TGTGCCAGCAGCATTTGGACGGGGTCCTACAATGAGCAGTTCTTC. It is translated as CASSIWTGSYNEQFF. The chain recombines TRBV11-2 with TRBJ2-1, with D possibly matching TRBD2 (5 bases). CDR3 length equals 15 residues. V shed 5 bases and J shed 1 base, with 12 bases lying between them. From germline, CDR1 is SGHAT and CDR2 FQNNGV.

This chain links TRBV5-1 with TRBJ1-2, with 8 bases that match TRBD1. In germline, CDR1 is SGHRS, CDR2 YFSETQ. CDR3 length: 13 residues. The V segment lost 4 bases and the J segment 8 bases; nucleotides outside the gene matches: 7. The CDR3 loop reads CASSPETGVGYTF. The CDR3 nucleotides read TGCGCCAGCAGCCCCGAGACAGGGGTAGGCTACACCTTC.

The rearrangement uses TRBV12-3 or TRBV12-4 and TRBJ2-5, with a weak D call TRBD2 (5 bases). With 1 base removed from V and 2 bases from J, the gap between germline ends came to 5 bases. This CDR3 comprises 13 residues. This chain's CDR3 is CASSLGGQETQYF. In DNA, the CDR3 is TGTGCCAGCAGTTTAGGCGGGCAAGAGACCCAGTACTTC.

The chain couples TRBV11-2 to TRBJ1-4; 7 nucleotides line up with TRBD1. This CDR3 comprises 16 residues. The V gene end was trimmed by 5 bases and the J gene end by 6 bases; junction bases not matched to a gene: 12. The V gene's germline CDR1 is SGHAT and CDR2 FQNNGV. As DNA, the CDR3 is TGTGCCAGCAGCACCAAGTTCAGGGGGAAGGATGAAAAACTGTTTTTT. Its translation is CASSTKFRGKDEKLFF.

This clone occurred once. The chain carries TRBV12-3 or TRBV12-4 and TRBJ2-5; the D is unclear. The CDR3 has 13 amino acids. The ends were cut back, 5 bases at V and 4 bases at J, with 11 bases in the middle. CDR3 DNA sequence: TGTGCCAGCAGTGCCCCGAGAGGAGAGACCCAGTACTTC. Translated: CASSAPRGETQYF.

The chain joins TRBV6-2 or TRBV6-3 to TRBJ1-2; D is uncertain. The germline CDR1 and CDR2 sequences are MNHEY and SVGEGT. The CDR3 spans 13 residues. V lost 5 bases and J lost 5, with 12 bases in between. For the CDR3, the DNA is TGTGCCAGCAGTCGGCCCGAGGAGTATGGCTACACCTTC. Its translation: CASSRPEEYGYTF.

The gene calls are TRBV19 and TRBJ1-5, with 7 positions matching TRBD1. The trim removed 5 bases at V and 6 bases at J, leaving 13 bases unmatched. The CDR3 runs to 16 residues. The V gene's germline CDR1 is LNHDA and CDR2 SQIVND (reference sequence). The CDR3 coding sequence is TGTGCCAGTAGTCCAACCAACAGGGGACGGAGTCAGCCCCAGCATTTT. It translates to CASSPTNRGRSQPQHF.

The gene calls are TRBV30 and TRBJ2-7; 10 bases line up with TRBD1. Germline V CDR1 and CDR2: GTSNPN, SVGIG (reference sequence). The trim removed 2 bases at V and 6 bases at J, leaving 10 bases unmatched. The CDR3 covers 15 residues. CDR3 sequence reads: CAWSTPGTGAGEQYF. The CDR3 nucleotides read TGTGCCTGGAGTACCCCCGGGACAGGGGCTGGCGAGCAGTACTTC.

This chain uses TRBV19 with TRBJ2-5; maybe TRBD2 (7 bases). Trimming cost V 0 bases and J 5 bases, with 13 bases left between them. CDR1 and CDR2 (germline): LNHDA, SQIVND (reference sequence). This CDR3 contains 15 residues. DNA of the CDR3: TGTGCCAGTAGTATAGATGGGGGGGGCTGGGAGACCCAGTACTTC. It translates to CASSIDGGGWETQYF.

In this sample, this clone turned up a few times. The CDR3 region has the DNA TGCGCCAGCAGCCTCGGGGTTGGGCAGCCCCAGCATTTT. Translation gives CASSLGVGQPQHF. J is TRBJ1-5 and V is TRBV5-1, with D unclear. The germline V gene has CDR1 SGHRS and CDR2 YFSETQ. V lost 4 bases and J 7 bases, leaving 12 bases between the germline ends. The CDR3 is 13 amino acids.

The chain carries TRBV19 and TRBJ1-2, with 8 bases fitting TRBD1. V shed 6 bases and J 2 bases; nucleotides not matched to a gene: 5. This CDR3 has 14 amino acids. Germline V gives CDR1 LNHDA, CDR2 SQIVND (reference sequence). This chain's CDR3 is CASRPRDRNYGYTF. In DNA, the CDR3 is TGTGCCAGTAGACCCCGGGACAGGAACTATGGCTACACCTTC.

The chain is built from TRBV2 and TRBJ2-3; 7 nucleotides agree with TRBD2. This CDR3 is 16 amino acids long. With V trimmed by 6 bases and J by 6 bases, 15 bases remained unmatched. The germline V gene encodes CDR1 SNHLY and CDR2 FYNNEI. CDR3 sequence reads: CASSLRSSGGRDTQYF. CDR3 DNA: TGTGCCAGCAGCTTGCGATCTAGCGGAGGCCGGGATACGCAGTATTTT.

The chain is built from TRBV15 and TRBJ1-6, with 8 positions matching TRBD1. V was clipped by 4 bases and J by 7 bases; unmatched bases: 3. Germline V gives CDR1 LNHNV, CDR2 YYDKDF (reference sequence). This CDR3 has 14 residues. DNA for the CDR3: TGTGCCACCAGCAAGGACAGGGAAAATTCACCCCTCCACTTT. Amino acid sequence: CATSKDRENSPLHF.

The chain uses TRBV7-2 and TRBJ1-1; D gene uncertain. Deletions cut 1 base from V and 4 bases from J, with 13 bases between. The length of the CDR3 is 15 residues. The germline V gene encodes CDR1 SGHTA and CDR2 FQGNSA. In nucleotides, the CDR3 is TGTGCCAGCAGCTTAGGCAGTGGTTGGAGCACTGAAGCTTTCTTT. Translation gives CASSLGSGWSTEAFF.

V usage is TRBV6-6 and J usage is TRBJ1-5; D is unclear. This CDR3 has 14 residues. From germline, CDR1 is MNHNY and CDR2 SVGAGI (reference sequence). Trimming stripped 2 bases from V and 3 bases from J, with 8 bases between. This CDR3 reads CASSYVGDNQPQHF. CDR3 sequence (DNA): TGTGCCAGCAGTTACGTCGGGGACAATCAGCCCCAGCATTTT.

J is TRBJ1-5 and V is TRBV14; D gene unclear. V was cut by 6 bases and J by 6 bases, with 12 bases left in between. Per the germline V gene, CDR1 is SGHDN and CDR2 is FVKESK. This CDR3 is built from 13 residues. The CDR3 DNA follows: TGTGCCAGCAGTAGACTGTCGGGTCAGCCCCAGCATTTT. Amino acid sequence: CASSRLSGQPQHF. Looking up the rest from reference TRBV14 and TRBJ1-5 gives the full variable domain: EAGVTQFPSHSVIEKGQTVTLRCDPISGHDNLYWYRRVMGKEIKFLLHFVKESKQDESGMPNNRFLAERTGGTYSTLKVQPAELEDSGVYFCASSRLSGQPQHFGDGTRLSIL.